This note documents a single TCR beta chain sequence. Antigen specificity is unknown. The assay was carried out at the deep level. Ten immunoSEQ deep assay plates were used to sequence the DNA of unsorted PBMCs. TCRdb keeps only in-frame clones here, not all; method: immunoSEQ multiplex PCR. The sample has around 450,000 clones, around 79% seen once. The sample belongs to a study of shared clonotypes between healthy human individuals. Overall study findings and caveats: Deeper or shallower sequencing was expected to change how clonotypes are shared among donors.

V lost 9 bases, J lost 0 bases, and 12 bases lay in between. Per germline, CDR1 KGHSH and CDR2 LQKENI. This CDR3 is built from 13 residues. Sequenced: PBMCs. The chain carries TRBV18 and TRBJ2-7; maybe TRBD1 (5 bases). The receptor's source is a woman aged 40 to 50 in good health. Some clones in this sample may be carry-over from other donors' samples. The CDR3 DNA reads as TGTGCCAGTCTGGGGCAGGGCTCCTACGAGCAGTACTTC. Its translation: CASLGQGSYEQYF.